A single sample is the source of the 10 T cell receptor beta chains below, sequenced in a study of breast tumors, draining lymph nodes, adjacent tissues (dated by TCRdb to about 2016). Library generation was performed with multiplex PCR. TCRdb names Illumina HiSeq 2000 as the instrument used. TCRdb reworked the public reads: Q25 trimming with fastp, MiXCR clone assembly, productive beta chains retained. Duplicate CDR3 protein sequences are folded into a single record with the most common DNA and genes. Recorded for this sample are over 150,000 distinct CDR3 sequences; about 33% of them occurred a single time. Over 3.5% of the sample is held by the ten biggest clonotypes. The lymph node samples were taken from the axillary draining lymph nodes of breast cancer patients. The sample taken for sequencing was axillary lymph node tissue. All receptors come from a female donor with breast cancer. Some clones in this sample may be carry-over from other donors' samples.

At least ten counts were recorded for this clonotype. The chain joins TRBV12-3 or TRBV12-4 to TRBJ2-1; D tentatively reads TRBD1 or TRBD2 (7 bases each). There are 17 residues in the CDR3. Trimming took off 7 bases at V and 0 bases at J, with 19 bases between the two ends. The CDR3 region is CASTLRGGEGSYNEQFF. For the CDR3, the DNA is TGTGCCAGCACCCTCAGGGGGGGGGAGGGCTCCTACAATGAGCAGTTCTTC.

Turning to this clonotype: A much larger clone differs from this one at a single base, so this may be a read error. V and J are TRBV5-6 and TRBJ2-7; 11 nucleotides agree with TRBD1. Looked up from germline, CDR1 is SGHDT and CDR2 is YYEEEE. CDR3 length: 14 amino acids. CDR3 coding DNA: TGTGCCGGCAGCTGGACAGGGGGCTTGTACGAGCAGTACTTC. The encoded protein is CAGSWTGGLYEQYF.

Remarks on this clonotype: It may be a read error: a sequence one base away is much more abundant. This chain uses TRBV20-1 with TRBJ2-5; 11 nucleotides match TRBD2. The V gene end was trimmed by 2 bases and the J gene end by 7 bases; junction bases not matched to a gene: 6. Germline V lookup: CDR1 DFQATT, CDR2 SNEGSKA (reference sequence). The CDR3 covers 14 residues. In nucleotides, the CDR3 is TGCAGTGCTAGAAGACTAGCGGGACACGCGACCCAGTACTTC. Protein product: CSARRLAGHATQYF.

This clonotype has a count of ten or more. The junction and the germline gene differ at one end; a read error may be behind it. The chain is built from TRBV7-9 and TRBJ2-2, with D maybe TRBD2 (6 bases). Germline V gene sequence: CDR1 SEHNR, CDR2 FQNEAQ (reference sequence). CDR3 length: 15 residues. CDR3 DNA sequence: TGTGCCAGCAGCCTAGCGTCCCACGGGGGCGGGGAGCTGTTTTTT. It is translated as CASSLASHGGGELFF.

This clonotype was picked up many times. The V gene is TRBV7-3, the J gene TRBJ2-1, with 13 positions matching TRBD2. Unmatched junction bases numbered 6, after V lost 5 bases and J lost 5 bases. The CDR3 is made up of 16 amino acids. Germline V gives CDR1 SGHTA, CDR2 FQGTGA. CDR3 coding DNA: TGTGCCAGCAGCCCCTCCGGACTAGCGGGGGACAATGAGCAGTTCTTC. Amino acid sequence: CASSPSGLAGDNEQFF.

CDR3 residues: CASSFSPGDTQYF. DNA of the CDR3: TGTGCCAGCAGCTTTAGCCCGGGGGATACGCAGTATTTT. V gene TRBV7-3 combines with J gene TRBJ2-3, with a tentative D call TRBD2 (5 bases). The germline gives CDR1 SGHTA, CDR2 FQGTGA. V gave up 3 bases and J gave up 6 bases, with 10 bases separating them. This CDR3 comprises 13 residues. Looking up the rest from reference TRBV7-3 and TRBJ2-3 gives the full variable domain: GAGVSQTPSNKVTEKGKYVELRCDPISGHTALYWYRQSLGQGPEFLIYFQGTGAADDSGLPNDRFFAVRPEGSVSTLKIQRTERGDSAVYLCASSFSPGDTQYFGPGTRLTVL.

This chain connects TRBV7-9 to TRBJ2-5; no reliable D call. The CDR3 has 13 amino acids. V gave up 5 bases and J gave up 2 bases, with 9 bases separating them. Germline V lookup: CDR1 SEHNR, CDR2 FQNEAQ (reference sequence). Here the CDR3 reads CASSPDGQETQYF. The CDR3 DNA follows: TGTGCCAGCAGCCCGGACGGTCAAGAGACCCAGTACTTC.

The rearrangement joins TRBV3-1 to TRBJ2-3; perhaps TRBD2 as D (6 bases). V was cut by 2 bases and J by 5 bases, with 14 bases left in between. This CDR3 spans 15 amino acids. Looked up from germline, CDR1 is LGHDT and CDR2 is YNNKEL (reference sequence). CDR3 residues: CASSQHGGLVDTQYF. Here the CDR3 DNA reads TGTGCCAGCAGCCAACATGGGGGACTGGTAGATACGCAGTATTTT.

Worth noting for this clonotype: The junction departs from germline at one end; a sequencing error may be responsible. This chain links TRBV20-1 with TRBJ1-4; 7 nucleotides line up with TRBD1. Germline V gives CDR1 DFQATT, CDR2 SNEGSKA (reference sequence). The CDR3 is 16 residues long. In nucleotides, the CDR3 is TGCAGTGCTCACAGGCGGGACAGAGCAACTAATGAAAACCTGTTTTTT. Translating gives CSAHRRDRATNENLFF.

The table lists this clonotype with many counts. The rearrangement joins TRBV19 to TRBJ2-3; TRBD1 aligns across 7 bases. Germline trimming cut 6 bases from V and 5 bases from J; bases unmatched to any gene: 5. Per germline, CDR1 LNHDA and CDR2 SQIVND (reference sequence). CDR3 length equals 13 residues. The CDR3 region has the DNA TGTGCCAGTAGGAGGACAGGTATAGATACGCAGTATTTT. Translated: CASRRTGIDTQYF.